The next 9 T cell receptor beta chains were all read from a single sample in a study of cytomegalovirus exposure and HLA in healthy donors (dated by TCRdb to about 2017). The library relied on the immunoSEQ multiplex PCR assay. A mixture of 60 forward primers for TCR Vbeta segments and 13 reverse primers for TCR Jbeta segments was used in the multiplex PCR. Not all clones reach the TCRdb copy of this immuneACCESS table, which keeps in-frame sequences only. Checked studies attribute under half of the gap to unresolved V genes and leave the rest unexplained. The sample includes approximately 190,000 clones, with about 86% observed a single time. Approximately 1.8% of the sample goes to the ten largest clones. Sequences were obtained from PBMCs. These receptor sequences come from a man in his forties in good health and CMV-seropositive.

The gene calls are TRBV27 and TRBJ2-1; TRBD1 might be the D (5 bases). The CDR3 consists of 13 residues. V lost 3 bases, J lost 7 bases, and 10 bases lay in between. CDR1 is MNHEY, CDR2 SMNVEV, per germline (reference sequence). CDR3 sequence (DNA): TGTGCCAGCAGTTTCTCAGGGCGGAATGAGCAGTTCTTC. Residues: CASSFSGRNEQFF.

A single count supports this clone. V and J are TRBV5-4 and TRBJ2-7, with TRBD1 matching 12 bases. V lost 3 bases and J lost 6; bases outside the gene matches: 4. Germline V gene lookup returns CDR1 SGHNT and CDR2 YYREEE (reference sequence). The CDR3 loop spans 14 amino acids. The CDR3 reads CASSSGTGGVEQYF. The CDR3 nucleotides read TGTGCCAGCAGCTCCGGGACAGGGGGCGTCGAGCAGTACTTC.

This chain links TRBV7-2 with TRBJ2-3, with 14 bases matching TRBD2. Trimming removed 2 bases from V and 6 bases from J; junction bases left unmatched: 4. The CDR3 spans 16 residues. Germline-derived CDR1 and CDR2 are SGHTA and FQGNSA. The CDR3 DNA is TGTGCCAGCAGCTTAAAGCGGACTAGCGGGGGGGATACGCAGTATTTT. It specifies CASSLKRTSGGDTQYF.

The genes are TRBV19 and TRBJ1-2; D may be TRBD1 (5 bases). Germline V gene lookup returns CDR1 LNHDA and CDR2 SQIVND (reference sequence). The CDR3 is made up of 15 amino acids. The V end was cut by 7 bases, the J end by 5 bases, with 20 bases between. The CDR3 DNA sequence: TGTGCCAGTACGGGCGGGACTACAATATTTTATGGCTACACCTTC. This sequence encodes CASTGGTTIFYGYTF.

The rearrangement links TRBV28 to TRBJ2-3, with 9 bases aligning to TRBD1. CDR3 length equals 16 residues. Germline values: CDR1 MDHEN, CDR2 SYDVKM. V lost 0 bases and J lost 5; bases outside the gene matches: 6. The CDR3 region is CASSLWGTGTKDTQYF. CDR3 nucleotide sequence: TGTGCCAGCAGTTTATGGGGGACAGGGACAAAAGATACGCAGTATTTT.

This clone was picked up a small number of times. The chain links TRBV27 to TRBJ1-3, with TRBD1 matching 8 bases. Per germline, CDR1 MNHEY and CDR2 SMNVEV (reference sequence). With V trimmed by 6 bases and J by 6 bases, 7 bases remained unmatched. The CDR3 totals 14 residues. The CDR3 reads CASRTGQAENTIYF. In DNA form, the CDR3 reads TGTGCCAGCAGAACGGGACAGGCAGAAAACACCATATATTTT.

The V gene is TRBV7-8, the J gene TRBJ2-7; D perhaps matches TRBD1 (5 bases). The CDR3 runs to 14 residues. Trimming pared 1 base from V and 3 bases from J, leaving 10 bases between. CDR1 is SGHVS and CDR2 is FQNEAQ in the germline V gene. This chain's CDR3 is CASSLGNRLYEQYF. The CDR3 DNA reads TGTGCCAGCAGCTTAGGGAACAGGCTCTACGAGCAGTACTTC.

This rearrangement joins TRBV5-8 to TRBJ1-1, with D tentatively TRBD1 (5 bases). Germline loops: CDR1 SGHTS, CDR2 YDEGEE. Trimming took 4 bases from V and 5 from J, leaving 12 bases between them. This CDR3 region has 13 residues. The CDR3 loop is CASSPLGVTEAFF. The CDR3, as DNA: TGTGCCAGCAGCCCCTTAGGGGTGACTGAAGCTTTCTTT.

The chain employs TRBV5-1 and TRBJ2-1; 13 bases line up with TRBD2. CDR3 length: 17 residues. V gave up 2 bases and J gave up 3 bases; unmatched junction bases: 5. Germline V gene lookup returns CDR1 SGHRS and CDR2 YFSETQ. The CDR3 is CASSFQTSGGIYNEQFF. The CDR3 nucleotides are TGCGCCAGCAGCTTCCAGACTAGCGGGGGGATCTACAATGAGCAGTTCTTC.